What follows is one T cell receptor beta chain and its context. The antigen is undetermined. During the collection period, no donor immune events like infections were recorded. The V end was cut by 1 base, the J end by 4 bases, with 14 bases between. The CDR3 has 15 residues. Germline V gives CDR1 SGHRS, CDR2 YFSETQ. This table comes from immunoSEQ multiplex PCR, and its TCRdb copy is limited to in-frame clones, with some not included. This sample yields approximately 58,000 clones, of which more than 70% are seen a single time; 3.6% belongs to the top ten. These data come from a study of identifying expanded T cells in peripheral blood. Whole-study results and caveats: Technical replicates showed roughly 1.2 changed clones; about 2 weeks about 16; four weeks 19. Across healthy donors, higher total template counts meant significantly greater roughly 2-week count variance.

The sample taken for sequencing was blood. This receptor was obtained from a person between 18 and 75 years old in good health. The chain carries TRBV5-1 and TRBJ1-1, with no clear D. The CDR3 is CASSLTTLESTEAFF. CDR3 coding DNA: TGCGCCAGCAGCTTGACTACGCTTGAGAGCACTGAAGCTTTCTTT.